The 4 T cell receptor beta chains below come from one sample, sequenced in a study of T cells in Graves' hyperthyroidism and ophthalmopathy. RNA transcripts provided the source from which TCR beta CDR3 regions were amplified. During a first-round RT-PCR of the TCR CDR3, the HTBI primer set was used. TCRdb ran MiXCR on the multiplex PCR reads and lists one entry per CDR3 protein. Of 490,000 or so distinct CDR3 sequences detected, 22% appear once; the ten largest clones hold about 49%. Sequencing input: blood. The source of these receptors is a woman between 70 and 85 years old with Graves' ophthalmopathy.

This clonotype was seen a single time. One junction end does not reproduce the germline sequence, and a read error may be involved. This chain uses TRBV15 with TRBJ2-7; tentatively, D is TRBD2 (6 bases). The CDR3 is 15 residues long. Per germline, CDR1 LNHNV and CDR2 YYDKDF (reference sequence). CDR3 loop: CATSSGLGISYERYF. CDR3 nucleotide sequence: TGTGCCACCAGCTCGGGACTCGGGATCTCCTACGAGCGGTACTTC. The full variable domain, rest sourced from reference TRBV15 and TRBJ2-7, is DAMVIQNPRYQVTQFGKPVTLSCSQTLNHNVMYWYQQKSSQAPKLLFHYYDKDFNNEADTPDNFQSRRPNTSFCFLDIRSPGLGDTAMYLCATSSGLGISYERYFGPGTRLTVT.

V usage is TRBV6-1 and J usage is TRBJ2-7; D remains unclear. The germline V and J ends were trimmed by 6 bases and 9 bases, with 12 bases remaining between them. The germline CDR1 and CDR2 sequences are MNHNS and SASEGT. This CDR3 is built from 11 residues. The CDR3 DNA sequence: TGTGCCAGCAGAGACCTAGGCGGGCAGTACTTC. Protein product: CASRDLGGQYF.

This clonotype has a single count. Being one base from a much bigger clone, this may be a read error. The V call is TRBV2, the J call TRBJ2-2; 10 bases map to TRBD2. From germline, CDR1 is SNHLY and CDR2 FYNNEI. V dropped 7 bases and J dropped 7; count of bases not matched to a gene: 6. The CDR3 contains 14 residues. This chain's CDR3 is CASKAGGSNGELFF. The CDR3 nucleotides read TGTGCCAGCAAAGCGGGAGGGTCGAACGGGGAGCTGTTTTTT.

The chain combines TRBV6-5 with TRBJ1-1; TRBD1 is a possible D gene (5 bases). This CDR3 spans 15 amino acids. V lost 2 bases and J 4 bases, leaving 14 bases between the germline ends. Germline-derived CDR1 and CDR2 are MNHEY and SVGAGI. The CDR3 loop reads CASSYRGMGVTEAFF. In nucleotides, the CDR3 is TGTGCCAGCAGTTACCGGGGTATGGGGGTCACTGAAGCTTTCTTT.